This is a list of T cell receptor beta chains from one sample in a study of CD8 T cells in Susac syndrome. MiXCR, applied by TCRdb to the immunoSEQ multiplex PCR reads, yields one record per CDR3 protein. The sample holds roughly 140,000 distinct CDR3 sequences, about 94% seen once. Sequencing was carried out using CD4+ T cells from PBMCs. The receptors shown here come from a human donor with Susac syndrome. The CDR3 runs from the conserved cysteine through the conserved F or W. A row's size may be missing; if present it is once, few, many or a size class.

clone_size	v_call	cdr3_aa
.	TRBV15	CATSRDRAYGYTF
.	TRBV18	CASSPRQDEAFF
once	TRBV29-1	CSVEQDTPSEQYF
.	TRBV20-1	CSAREARRGAPVGYNEQFF
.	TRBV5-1	CASSRLGTSYTGELFF
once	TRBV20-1	CSARGNRGPNTEAFF
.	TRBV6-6	CASSPGNGNQPQHF
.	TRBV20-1	CSAIPPRMVDTQYF
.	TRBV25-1	CASSESGGSYNEQFF
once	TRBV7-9	CATTVANYGYTF
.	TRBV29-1	CSVEDLTGGGTDTQYF
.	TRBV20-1	CSATARVQETQYF
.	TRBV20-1	CSVLPKTRGVHEQYF
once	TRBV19	CASSTDRRSVEAFF
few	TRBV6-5	CASSYSTSGGGNEQFF
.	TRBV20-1	CSATGLSMNTEAFF
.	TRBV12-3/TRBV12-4	CASSSRDYGTQYF
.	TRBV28	CASVGGTTYEQYF
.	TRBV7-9	CASSKGQENSPLHF
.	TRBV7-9	CASSFRGPYGYTF
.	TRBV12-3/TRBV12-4	CASSKTGGYSPLHF
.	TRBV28	CATILGTYGYTF
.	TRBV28	CASLDRGSNQPQHF
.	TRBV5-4	CASNPGQEHGYTF
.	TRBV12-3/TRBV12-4	CASSFRTSRVLTF
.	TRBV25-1	CASARDRGPIEQFF
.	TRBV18	CASSPNGDPNIQYF
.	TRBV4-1	CASSHPRGGQRMNTGELFF
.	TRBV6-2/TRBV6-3	CASSGGPAKNIQYF
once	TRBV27	CASRAIAGGQETQYF
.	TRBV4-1	CASSQDRRGWTEAFF
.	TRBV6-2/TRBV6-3	CASSYPGYTF
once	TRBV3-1	CASSQGWGSGANVLTF
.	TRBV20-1	CSAQAGTSDNEQFF
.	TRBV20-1	CSADNRDRGTDTQYF
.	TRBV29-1	CSVVGRARETQYF
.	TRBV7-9	CASSATEAFF
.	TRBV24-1	CATSEGANSYEQYF
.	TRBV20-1	CSARERGNTGELFF
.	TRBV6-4	CASSRGSSYNSPLHF
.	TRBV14	CASSQVQGLNTEAFF
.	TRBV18	CASSQSGHQFNYGYTF
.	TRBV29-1	CSVQQTNEKLFF
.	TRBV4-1	CASSHPGLAGTGELFF
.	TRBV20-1	CSASGRWDTQYF
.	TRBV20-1	CSAMRDRGSEKLFF
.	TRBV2	CASRLEKPYEQYF
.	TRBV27	CASSLGQGARGANVLTF
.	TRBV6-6	CATTRTGYGYTF
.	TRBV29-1	CSVMAGPSTDTQYF
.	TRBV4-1	CASSQELAGATEQFF
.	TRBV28	CASSLWTQSFSEQFF
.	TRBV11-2	CASSARGARPNEKLFF